This T cell receptor beta chain originates from a study of blood T cell repertoires in COVID-19. Study-wide background: Some COVID-19 samples were acute and others convalescent; all came from the United States, Italy and Spain. Sources were T cells, B-cell-depleted T cells, or PBMCs; the material itself was cDNA or gDNA.

This CDR3 has 14 amino acids. Deletions cut 2 bases from V and 6 bases from J, with 12 bases between. In germline, CDR1 is SGDLS, CDR2 YYNGEE. Per the original data handling: Amplification of reference gene primers provided the estimated nucleated cell counts. Produced via immunoSEQ multiplex PCR; TCRdb's table is partial and in-frame only. D and trimming come from the DNA, and the V and J calls and clone size come from that table. There are fewer than 350,000 clones in the sample; around 90% occur only once, and roughly 4% lies in the top ten. Enrollment of patients from Seattle took place during active infection, with longitudinal follow-up.

Source material: peripheral blood. This receptor was taken from a woman between 55 and 75 years old with COVID-19, enrolled during active disease. This rearrangement joins TRBV9 to TRBJ2-1; D remains ambiguous. This chain's CDR3 is CASSVAGYSNEQFF. CDR3 sequence (DNA): TGTGCCAGCAGCGTGGCAGGCTACTCCAATGAGCAGTTCTTC.